This T cell receptor (beta chain) was sequenced during a study of control samples from healthy donors and cancer patients. Per the germline V gene, CDR1 is ENHRY and CDR2 is SYGVKD. V lost 10 bases, J lost 6 bases, and 16 bases lay in between. This CDR3 has 12 amino acids. This clone was detected only once. Assay: immunoSEQ multiplex PCR; the TCRdb copy retains only in-frame clones and omits some. Here the sample spans around 160,000 clones, over 85% being singletons. The TCR sequence derives from a man aged 18 to 30 in good health. The chain links TRBV10-3 to TRBJ2-7; D assignment may be TRBD1 or TRBD2 (5 bases each). Material: blood. The CDR3 bases are TGTGCCACCCGGGACGGCGCCGGCGAGCAGTACTTC. This codes for CATRDGAGEQYF.